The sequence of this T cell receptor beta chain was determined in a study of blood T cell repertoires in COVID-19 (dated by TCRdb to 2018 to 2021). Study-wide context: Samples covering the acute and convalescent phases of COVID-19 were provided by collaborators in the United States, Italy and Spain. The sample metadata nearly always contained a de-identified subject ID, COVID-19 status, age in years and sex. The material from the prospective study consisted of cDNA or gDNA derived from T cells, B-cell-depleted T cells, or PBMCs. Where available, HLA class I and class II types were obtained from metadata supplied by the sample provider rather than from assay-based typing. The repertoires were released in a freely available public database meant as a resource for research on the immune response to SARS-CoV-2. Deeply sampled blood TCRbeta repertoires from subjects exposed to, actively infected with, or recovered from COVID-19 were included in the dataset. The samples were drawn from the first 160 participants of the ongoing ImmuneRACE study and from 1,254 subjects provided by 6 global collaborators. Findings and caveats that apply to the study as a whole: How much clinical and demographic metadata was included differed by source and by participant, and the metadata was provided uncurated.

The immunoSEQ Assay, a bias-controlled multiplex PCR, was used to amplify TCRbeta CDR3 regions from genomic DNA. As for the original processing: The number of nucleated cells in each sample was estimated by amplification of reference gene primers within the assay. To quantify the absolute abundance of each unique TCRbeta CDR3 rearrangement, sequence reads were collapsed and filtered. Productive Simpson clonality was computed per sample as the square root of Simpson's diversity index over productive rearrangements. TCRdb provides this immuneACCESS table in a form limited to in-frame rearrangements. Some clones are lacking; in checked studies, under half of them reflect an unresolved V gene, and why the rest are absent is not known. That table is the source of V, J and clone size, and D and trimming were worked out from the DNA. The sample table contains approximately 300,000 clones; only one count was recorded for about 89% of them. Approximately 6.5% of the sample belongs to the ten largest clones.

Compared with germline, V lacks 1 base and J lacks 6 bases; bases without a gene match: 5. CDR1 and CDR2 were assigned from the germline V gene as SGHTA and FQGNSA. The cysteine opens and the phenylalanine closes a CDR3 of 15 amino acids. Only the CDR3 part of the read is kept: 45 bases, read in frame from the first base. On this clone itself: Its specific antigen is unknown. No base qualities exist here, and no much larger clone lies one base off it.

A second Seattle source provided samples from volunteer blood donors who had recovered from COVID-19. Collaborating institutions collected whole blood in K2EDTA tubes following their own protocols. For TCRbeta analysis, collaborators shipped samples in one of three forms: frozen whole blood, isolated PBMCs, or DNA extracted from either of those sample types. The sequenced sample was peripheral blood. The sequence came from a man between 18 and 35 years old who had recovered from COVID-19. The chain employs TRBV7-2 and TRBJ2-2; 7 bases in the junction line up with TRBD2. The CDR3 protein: CASSLGSGKAGELFF. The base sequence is TGTGCCAGCAGCTTAGGGAGCGGGAAAGCCGGGGAGCTGTTTTTT.